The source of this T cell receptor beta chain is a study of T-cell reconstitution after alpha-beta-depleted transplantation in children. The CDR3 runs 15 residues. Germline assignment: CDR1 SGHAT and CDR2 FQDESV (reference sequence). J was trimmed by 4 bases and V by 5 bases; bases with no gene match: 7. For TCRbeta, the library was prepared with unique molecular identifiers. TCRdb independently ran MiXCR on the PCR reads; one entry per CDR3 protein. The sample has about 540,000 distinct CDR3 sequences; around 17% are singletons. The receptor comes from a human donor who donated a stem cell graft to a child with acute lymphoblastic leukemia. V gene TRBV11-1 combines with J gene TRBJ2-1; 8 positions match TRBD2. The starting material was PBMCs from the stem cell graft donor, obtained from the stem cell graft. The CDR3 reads CASSVHSGAYNEQFF. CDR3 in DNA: TGTGCCAGCAGCGTTCATAGCGGGGCTTACAATGAGCAGTTCTTC.